This TCR beta chain was retrieved from a study of response to subunit inactivated influenza vaccine listed by TCRdb under 2018. Looking at the study overall: Deep quantitative T cell receptor repertoire profiling was used in the study to track responses to a trivalent subunit inactivated influenza vaccine. General conclusions and limits of the study: The authors proposed that each seasonal influenza vaccination may bring in only a limited number of new T cells.

This clonotype has only a few counts. It has no known antigen specificity. Base qualities are not recorded, but no much larger clone differs from it by a single base. Receptor libraries were prepared by RT-PCR. The sequencer was an Illumina HiSeq 2500. The public reads were quality trimmed at Q25 with fastp and then assembled into clones with MiXCR by TCRdb, keeping productive beta chains. Rows are unified per CDR3 protein, each entry keeping the most common DNA and genes. The sample profile shows approximately 700,000 distinct CDR3 sequences; about 15% of them were found once. Around 10% of the sample belongs to the ten largest clones. CDR3 length: 11 amino acids, cysteine to phenylalanine. Here the CDR3 DNA is all that survives: 33 bases in frame from base 1. The germline V gene (reference sequence) sets CDR1 to MNHEY and CDR2 to SMNVEV. A distance of 10 bases separates the germline ends of V and J, which lose 8 bases and 8 bases respectively.

Recombination joined TRBV27 with TRBJ2-1; the D gene is unclear. The receptor was isolated from a man aged 50-59 years who received an inactivated influenza vaccine. Donor details come from another sample of the same person, matched by shared clones. Specimen: PBMCs from blood, collected approximately 13 days after vaccination. The sequenced DNA: TGTGCCAGCGGGCCGAGTGATGAGCAGTTCTTC. Translation gives CASGPSDEQFF.